Each of the 27 T cell receptor beta chains below was sequenced from the same sample in a study of OX40 agonist ivuxolimab in advanced cancers. The protocol was immunoSEQ multiplex PCR, while the TCRdb copy is restricted to in-frame clones and leaves out a portion. Altogether about 60,000 clones are present, about 89% being singletons, with the ten largest covering 1.1%. The starting material was CD4+ or CD8+ T cells sorted from blood, obtained in a trial of the OX40 agonist ivuxolimab. These receptors were taken from an adult with an advanced solid tumor such as melanoma, head and neck, liver or kidney cancer.

This sequence joins TRBV7-8 and TRBJ2-7; D is uncertain. Germline CDR1 SGHVS, CDR2 FQNEAQ. The CDR3 totals 13 residues. Trimming removed 1 base from V and 4 bases from J, with 8 bases in between. This chain's CDR3 is CASSLDTLYEQYF. CDR3 DNA: TGTGCCAGCAGCTTAGACACCCTTTACGAGCAGTACTTC.

This clone was observed a handful of times. V gene TRBV5-1 combines with J gene TRBJ2-7; a weak D match, TRBD2 (6 bases). The CDR3 is made up of 15 amino acids. The germline CDR1 and CDR2 sequences are SGHRS and YFSETQ. Trimming removed 3 bases from V and 6 bases from J, with 19 bases in between. The CDR3, as DNA: TGCGCCAGCAGCTACGAAGGGAGGTCCGGGTCCGAGCAGTACTTC. This sequence encodes CASSYEGRSGSEQYF.

The V and J genes are TRBV7-9 and TRBJ2-7; D ambiguous. The germline CDR1 and CDR2 sequences are SEHNR and FQNEAQ (reference sequence). Between the trimmed V and J ends, which lost 5 bases and 0 bases, there was a span of 2 bases. CDR3 length: 11 amino acids. CDR3: CASSPSYEQYF. In DNA form, the CDR3 reads TGTGCCAGCAGCCCCTCCTACGAGCAGTACTTC.

This sequence joins TRBV6-1 and TRBJ1-2; D is ambiguous. The CDR3 runs 13 residues. The germline V gene encodes CDR1 MNHNS and CDR2 SASEGT. Trimming cost V 6 bases and J 2 bases, with 10 bases left between them. CDR3 in DNA: TGTGCCAGCAGGGAAACACAGAACTATGGCTACACCTTC. Protein: CASRETQNYGYTF.

The chain uses TRBV29-1 and TRBJ2-2; D might be TRBD1 (6 bases). This CDR3 comprises 15 residues. V shed 0 bases and J shed 3 bases, with 11 bases lying between them. CDR1 and CDR2 (germline): SQVTM, ANQGSEA. The CDR3 protein is CSVEEGALDTGELFF. Written as DNA, the CDR3 is TGCAGCGTTGAAGAGGGGGCGTTGGACACCGGGGAGCTGTTTTTT.

This sequence joins TRBV6-1 and TRBJ1-4; 7 bases are a match to TRBD1. The germline CDR1 and CDR2 sequences are MNHNS and SASEGT. Trimming cost V 5 bases and J 5 bases; bases outside gene matches: 8. The CDR3 is 15 residues long. This chain's CDR3 is CASSFYRGVNEKLFF. The CDR3, as DNA: TGTGCCAGCAGTTTTTACAGGGGCGTCAATGAAAAACTGTTTTTT.

The chain links TRBV19 to TRBJ2-7; D unresolved. Germline CDR1 reads LNHDA; CDR2 reads SQIVND (reference sequence). Between the trimmed V and J ends, which lost 5 bases and 9 bases, there was a span of 23 bases. This CDR3 region has 15 residues. In DNA, the CDR3 is TGTGCCAGTAGTGGACCCTTTGGAGACCCGTCAGTGCAGTACTTC. Protein sequence: CASSGPFGDPSVQYF.

The V and J genes are TRBV4-3 and TRBJ2-1; a possible D gene is TRBD1 (6 bases). The CDR3 extends over 15 amino acids. Germline assignment: CDR1 LGHNA and CDR2 YSLEER. Deletions cut 0 bases from V and 5 bases from J, with 11 bases between. The CDR3 bases are TGCGCCAGCAGCCAAGACCAATCAGGGGACAATGAGCAGTTCTTC. This encodes CASSQDQSGDNEQFF.

The J gene is TRBJ2-7, the V gene TRBV6-5; TRBD1 or TRBD2 may be the D gene (5 bases each). The CDR3 is made up of 15 amino acids. Germline V gene sequence: CDR1 MNHEY, CDR2 SVGAGI. Between the trimmed V and J ends, which lost 1 base and 2 bases, there was a span of 12 bases. CDR3 in amino acids: CASSYFLGGPYEQYF. The CDR3 DNA is TGTGCCAGCAGTTACTTTCTTGGGGGTCCCTACGAGCAGTACTTC.

The chain joins TRBV10-3 to TRBJ2-4, with 9 bases that match TRBD2. This CDR3 spans 14 amino acids. Unmatched junction bases numbered 3, after V lost 4 bases and J lost 5 bases. Germline CDR1 ENHRY, CDR2 SYGVKD. For the CDR3, the DNA is TGTGCCATCAGTGGGGAGCGGGAGGAAAACATTCAGTACTTC. It codes for CAISGEREENIQYF.

The chain uses TRBV25-1 and TRBJ1-1, with unresolved D. This CDR3 has 14 amino acids. V lost 0 bases to trimming and J lost 7 bases, with 12 bases between them. From germline, CDR1 is MGHDK and CDR2 SYGVNS. The CDR3 nucleotides are TGTGCCAGCAGTGAATATGGCAGAAGGGATGAAGCTTTCTTT. Its translation: CASSEYGRRDEAFF.

This clone is classed as large. The chain carries TRBV29-1 and TRBJ2-5, with a weak D call TRBD1 (5 bases). Trimming shortened V by 5 bases and J by 2 bases, and 9 bases separated the two germline ends. Germline V gene lookup returns CDR1 SQVTM and CDR2 ANQGSEA. The CDR3 runs to 12 residues. The DNA for the CDR3 is TGCAGCGTTAGGGGTTCACAAGAGACCCAGTACTTC. It yields the protein CSVRGSQETQYF.

This clone occurred a few times. The CDR3 nucleotides read TGTGCCAGCAGCACCCGACAGGGGGATACGCAGTATTTT. Encoded protein: CASSTRQGDTQYF. J is TRBJ2-3 and V is TRBV5-4, with 8 bases aligning to TRBD1. Germline values: CDR1 SGHNT, CDR2 YYREEE (reference sequence). V was clipped by 4 bases and J by 6 bases; unmatched bases: 4. This CDR3 has 13 residues.

The chain couples TRBV7-9 to TRBJ2-3; perhaps TRBD1 as D (6 bases). The CDR3 extends over 15 amino acids. The germline gives CDR1 SEHNR, CDR2 FQNEAQ (reference sequence). Trimming took off 5 bases at V and 1 base at J, with 13 bases between the two ends. The DNA for the CDR3 is TGTGCCAGCAGCCTTACAGGGTCCGGCACAGATACGCAGTATTTT. This encodes CASSLTGSGTDTQYF.

The rearrangement links TRBV27 to TRBJ2-3; 8 positions agree with TRBD2. J was trimmed by 3 bases and V by 4 bases; bases with no gene match: 6. The CDR3 spans 15 residues. The germline CDR1 and CDR2 sequences are MNHEY and SMNVEV (reference sequence). The CDR3 reads CASSWKTSETDTQYF. In DNA, the CDR3 is TGTGCCAGCAGTTGGAAGACTAGCGAGACAGATACGCAGTATTTT.

The chain links TRBV4-3 to TRBJ2-6; D remains unclear. Germline values: CDR1 LGHNA, CDR2 YSLEER. Trimming left V 4 bases short and J 0 bases short, with 16 bases between. The CDR3 is 18 amino acids. CDR3 DNA sequence: TGCGCCAGCAGCCTGATGAGCAACAGTAACTCTGGGGCCAACGTCCTGACTTTC. Its translation: CASSLMSNSNSGANVLTF.

This chain's CDR3 is CASSYSGSKETQYF. The CDR3 DNA follows: TGTGCCAGCAGCTACAGCGGGAGTAAAGAGACCCAGTACTTC. The J gene is TRBJ2-5, the V gene TRBV5-6; the match to TRBD2 covers 8 bases. The CDR3 loop spans 14 amino acids. V gave up 3 bases and J gave up 3 bases; unmatched junction bases: 4. Germline CDR1 SGHDT, CDR2 YYEEEE.

The chain combines TRBV10-3 with TRBJ2-1; perhaps TRBD1 as D (6 bases). Trimming shortened V by 2 bases and J by 4 bases, and 9 bases separated the two germline ends. The CDR3 sequence is 14 residues long. Per germline, CDR1 ENHRY and CDR2 SYGVKD. The CDR3 coding sequence is TGTGCCATCAGTGAGGGGGGCCTTTACAATGAGCAGTTCTTC. Its translation is CAISEGGLYNEQFF.

This clone was found once. The rearrangement links TRBV19 to TRBJ2-3, with D hard to call. CDR3 size: 13 residues. The V end lost 3 bases, the J end lost 1 base, and 5 bases lay between the germline ends. CDR1 and CDR2 from the germline V gene are LNHDA and SQIVND (reference sequence). For the CDR3, the DNA is TGTGCCAGTAGTATCCGGGGCACAGATACGCAGTATTTT. It encodes CASSIRGTDTQYF. Drawing the rest from reference TRBV19 and TRBJ2-3, the complete variable domain is DGGITQSPKYLFRKEGQNVTLSCEQNLNHDAMYWYRQDPGQGLRLIYYSQIVNDFQKGDIAEGYSVSREKKESFPLTVTSAQKNPTAFYLCASSIRGTDTQYFGPGTRLTVL.

This clone has only one observation. The chain couples TRBV9 to TRBJ2-7; no firm D call. The V end lost 1 base, the J end lost 6 bases, and 14 bases lay between the germline ends. The CDR3 totals 14 residues. CDR1 and CDR2 from the germline V gene are SGDLS and YYNGEE. DNA for the CDR3: TGTGCCAGCAGCGTAACCAACCTCCCGCTCGAGCAGTACTTC. Its protein product is CASSVTNLPLEQYF.

The chain recombines TRBV19 with TRBJ2-1, with D unresolved. CDR1 and CDR2 (germline): LNHDA, SQIVND (reference sequence). The CDR3 spans 14 residues. Trimming stripped 3 bases from V and 7 bases from J, with 13 bases between. The CDR3 sequence: CASSIPGTWNEQFF. The CDR3 DNA sequence: TGTGCCAGTAGTATTCCGGGTACCTGGAATGAGCAGTTCTTC.

The chain is built from TRBV12-5 and TRBJ2-7; D possibly corresponds to TRBD1 (5 bases). V lost 6 bases and J lost 0, with 15 bases in between. Germline lookup yields CDR1 LGHNT and CDR2 FRNRAP. CDR3 length equals 15 residues. The CDR3 region has the DNA TGTGCTAGTGGGGATCCGACAGTGAGCTCCTACGAGCAGTACTTC. Amino acids: CASGDPTVSSYEQYF.

This chain joins TRBV28 and TRBJ2-5; the match to TRBD1 covers 9 bases. This CDR3 region has 12 residues. Germline V gene data show CDR1 as MDHEN and CDR2 as SYDVKM. Trimming took 9 bases from V and 4 from J; bases not matched to a gene: 3. The CDR3 DNA reads as TGTGCCAGTGAGGACAGGGGAGAGACCCAGTACTTC. It encodes CASEDRGETQYF. Variable domain in full (rest from reference TRBV28 and TRBJ2-5): DVKVTQSSRYLVKRTGEKVFLECVQDMDHENMFWYRQDPGLGLRLIYFSYDVKMKEKGDIPEGYSVSREKKERFSLILESASTNQTSMYLCASEDRGETQYFGPGTRLLVL.

The chain is built from TRBV30 and TRBJ1-6; D remains unclear. Trimming left V 1 base short and J 7 bases short, with 5 bases between. This CDR3 is 12 amino acids long. The germline V gene has CDR1 GTSNPN and CDR2 SVGIG (reference sequence). This CDR3 is CAWSGRNSPLHF. The CDR3 DNA follows: TGTGCCTGGAGTGGGAGAAATTCACCCCTCCACTTT.

CDR3 in amino acids: CASSLRDNSYEQYF. The CDR3 DNA reads TGTGCCAGCAGCCTCCGGGACAACTCCTACGAGCAGTACTTC. The chain is built from TRBV7-8 and TRBJ2-7; D might be TRBD1 (6 bases). V was clipped by 5 bases and J by 0 bases, with 11 bases between them. The CDR3 contains 14 residues. Germline loops: CDR1 SGHVS, CDR2 FQNEAQ. The full variable domain, completed using reference TRBV7-8 and TRBJ2-7, is GAGVSQSPRYKVAKRGQDVALRCDPISGHVSLFWYQQALGQGPEFLTYFQNEAQLDKSGLPSDRFFAERPEGSVSTLKIQRTQQEDSAVYLCASSLRDNSYEQYFGPGTRLTVT.

This clone was observed a single time. This chain connects TRBV11-2 to TRBJ2-6; possibly TRBD2 for D (6 bases). CDR3 length: 13 amino acids. Between the trimmed V and J ends, which lost 8 bases and 1 base, there was a span of 6 bases. Germline V gives CDR1 SGHAT, CDR2 FQNNGV. CDR3 in amino acids: CASGGSGANVLTF. The CDR3 nucleotides read TGTGCCAGCGGAGGGTCTGGGGCCAACGTCCTGACTTTC.

The J gene is TRBJ1-1, the V gene TRBV28; a weak D match, TRBD1 (6 bases). The germline V gene encodes CDR1 MDHEN and CDR2 SYDVKM. V lost 10 bases and J 0 bases, leaving 18 bases between the germline ends. The CDR3 is made up of 15 amino acids. As DNA, the CDR3 is TGTGCCATAGGAACTGGACAGAAAATGAACACTGAAGCTTTCTTT. Residues: CAIGTGQKMNTEAFF.